These T cell receptor beta chains were read from a single sample in a study of T cells in Graves' hyperthyroidism and ophthalmopathy. TCRdb ran MiXCR on the multiplex PCR reads and lists one entry per CDR3 protein. The sample carries around 490,000 distinct CDR3 sequences, less than 20% recorded once. The sequenced sample consisted of blood. These receptors were obtained from a man aged 35-49 years with Graves' ophthalmopathy. CDR3s include the opening cysteine and the closing phenylalanine or tryptophan.

TRBV6-2/TRBV6-3,CASSYPTIRGSSNEQFF
TRBV2,CASEDGTSGSYEQYF
TRBV28,CASVRGGEEKLFF
TRBV20-1,CSATGGTGSPLHF
TRBV29-1,CSGGKGAGLVTEAFF
TRBV9,CASSGNRGVEQYF
TRBV19,CASGNRGLNAEAFF
TRBV5-4,CASSLGLTNYEQYF
TRBV30,CARSGSSYNEQFF
TRBV3-1,CASTPGTHNEQFF
TRBV10-3,CAISGTDLETQYF
TRBV18,CASSSLAGPQEQYF
TRBV30,CAWSPQGVRGYTF
TRBV11-2,CASSLVQAGVSSEQFF
TRBV28,CASSPKQASGANVLTF
TRBV6-9,CASSYPGTVVNTEAFF
TRBV27,CASSSWDITGELFF
TRBV28,CASSPSSESFTDTQYF
TRBV18,CASSPPRPADEQYF
TRBV11-2,CASSSTGGSEKLFF
TRBV12-5,CASGWTSDTQYF
TRBV18,CAGSSTGGGPYEQYF
TRBV7-2,CASSPLIGAGMETQYF
TRBV6-5,CASSYQGGGYEQYF
TRBV24-1,CATSNWTATLQRPSYEQYF
TRBV6-2/TRBV6-3,CASMDRIEVGYTF
TRBV7-6,CASSSTRNTEAFF
TRBV7-3,CASSADGRGDTQYF
TRBV28,CASSSPSTGTGLGALYF
TRBV20-1,CSAKGTSGNNEQFF
TRBV7-9,CASSPSGERNQPQHF
TRBV4-2,CASSQDSGGKAGYTF
TRBV18,CASSPEGPLSYNEQFF
TRBV4-3,CASSQGSAGSYNEQFF
TRBV2,CASHSSARYQPQHF
TRBV9,CASSALVSNEQFF
TRBV3-1,CASSQEFGTGPGELFF
TRBV15,CATSRVSPFDEQYF
TRBV11-2,CASSLGAGGNNEQFF
TRBV20-1,CSAPGLAGGATYEQYF
TRBV7-2,CASSPGGNGNEQYF
TRBV3-1,CASNLRDREETQYF
TRBV2,CASSQLDPERQFF
TRBV11-2,CASSLGTGVDQPQHF